The clone carrying this TCR beta chain was counted at least ten times. This record comes from a study of blood T cell repertoires in COVID-19. Profiling relied on immunoSEQ multiplex PCR, and the TCRdb table lists in-frame clones only, not all of them. In the table there are more than 95,000 clones, roughly 80% of which are singletons. In germline, CDR1 is SNHLY, CDR2 FYNNEI. The CDR3 is 18 residues long. V was pared by 8 bases and J by 0 bases, with 25 bases between. The TCR comes from a woman in her seventies with acute or convalescent COVID-19. This sequence joins TRBV2 and TRBJ1-2, with a tentative D call TRBD1 (5 bases). Sequences were obtained from peripheral blood. CDR3 in amino acids: CASFLTAENPSTNYGYTF. CDR3 nucleotide sequence: TGTGCCAGCTTTCTGACAGCCGAGAACCCGTCTACTAACTATGGCTACACCTTC. Combining the CDR3 with reference TRBV2 and TRBJ1-2 gives the whole variable domain EPEVTQTPSHQVTQMGQEVILRCVPISNHLYFYWYRQILGQKVEFLVSFYNNEISEKSEIFDDQFSVERPDGSNFTLKIRSTKLEDSAMYFCASFLTAENPSTNYGYTFGSGTRLTVV.